These 17 T cell receptor beta chains were all obtained from the same sample, sequenced in a study of radiation and T cells in renal cell carcinoma. As to time point: baseline pretreatment blood. Treatment reported: 15 Gy SBRT to primary tumor, nephrectomy 4 weeks later. Here immunoSEQ multiplex PCR was the method, and the copy in TCRdb shows in-frame clones only, minus some. The sample has approximately 140,000 clones, approximately 87% seen once. The input for sequencing was blood, taken from a patient whose treatment included radiotherapy and nephrectomy. These receptors were obtained from a woman aged 45-60 years with renal cell carcinoma.

The chain combines TRBV15 with TRBJ1-2, with a weak D call TRBD1 (6 bases). The CDR3 totals 14 residues. Germline V lookup: CDR1 LNHNV, CDR2 YYDKDF (reference sequence). Trimming removed 3 bases from V and 2 bases from J, with 10 bases in between. The CDR3 bases are TGTGCCACCAGCAGTGACAGGAGGAACTATGGCTACACCTTC. Protein product: CATSSDRRNYGYTF.

This sequence joins TRBV18 and TRBJ2-3; 7 nucleotides agree with TRBD1. The germline CDR1 and CDR2 sequences are KGHSH and LQKENI. With 6 bases clipped from V and 4 bases from J, the junction kept 16 bases outside the gene matches. The CDR3 loop spans 17 amino acids. The CDR3 DNA sequence: TGTGCCAGCTCGCTTCTCGAGGCGACAGGGACGTCAGATACGCAGTATTTT. It encodes CASSLLEATGTSDTQYF.

This sequence joins TRBV9 and TRBJ2-4; 9 bases line up with TRBD1. The J segment lost 6 bases and the V segment lost 4 bases, leaving 5 bases of the junction unmatched. The CDR3 contains 14 residues. CDR1 and CDR2 (germline): SGDLS, YYNGEE. In nucleotides, the CDR3 is TGTGCCAGCAGCCCGGGACAGGGCCTAAACATTCAGTACTTC. It translates to CASSPGQGLNIQYF.

The J gene is TRBJ2-5, the V gene TRBV25-1; D is unclear. The V and J ends lost 6 bases and 7 bases respectively, with 12 bases between them. CDR1 is MGHDK, CDR2 SYGVNS, per germline. This CDR3 comprises 12 residues. The CDR3 loop is CASRDPIATQYF. The CDR3 coding sequence is TGTGCCAGCAGGGACCCGATAGCGACCCAGTACTTC.

The chain has TRBV29-1 and TRBJ1-1; D uncertain. CDR3 length equals 14 residues. V was shortened by 2 bases and J by 1 base, with 11 bases between the two germline ends. Germline V gene sequence: CDR1 SQVTM, CDR2 ANQGSEA. Here the CDR3 reads CSVELDGQNTEAFF. The DNA of the CDR3 is TGCAGCGTTGAATTGGATGGCCAGAACACTGAAGCTTTCTTT.

This clone has a single count. The chain uses TRBV2 and TRBJ2-5; D unclear. The germline CDR1 and CDR2 sequences are SNHLY and FYNNEI. The CDR3 spans 14 residues. V gave up 5 bases and J gave up 5 bases, with 15 bases separating them. This CDR3 is CASSQLVTLETQYF. The CDR3 bases are TGTGCCAGCAGTCAGCTAGTCACTTTGGAGACCCAGTACTTC.

CDR3 sequence (DNA): TGTGCCAGCAGCCAGCCCCCTAGGGCGCGTGAGCAGTTCTTC. Translated, it gives CASSQPPRAREQFF. This rearrangement joins TRBV4-2 to TRBJ2-1; D remains ambiguous. CDR3 length equals 14 residues. The germline V gene has CDR1 LGHNA and CDR2 YNFKEQ. V was clipped by 3 bases and J by 9 bases, with 15 bases between them.

V gene TRBV10-3 combines with J gene TRBJ2-7; tentatively, D is TRBD1 (6 bases). The CDR3 totals 15 residues. The germline gives CDR1 ENHRY, CDR2 SYGVKD. The V end lost 6 bases, the J end lost 4 bases, and 19 bases lay between the germline ends. The CDR3 spells CAIRGQERLGYEQYF. The DNA for the CDR3 is TGTGCCATCAGGGGACAAGAACGCCTAGGGTACGAGCAGTACTTC.

The J gene is TRBJ2-1, the V gene TRBV6-1; 9 positions match TRBD1. The trim removed 7 bases at V and 7 bases at J, leaving 11 bases unmatched. There are 15 residues in the CDR3. Per the germline V gene, CDR1 is MNHNS and CDR2 is SASEGT. CDR3 residues: CASTSKTGGRNEQFF. The CDR3 DNA reads as TGTGCCAGCACCTCTAAGACAGGGGGACGGAATGAGCAGTTCTTC.

The chain couples TRBV30 to TRBJ1-3, with D unresolved. Per germline, CDR1 GTSNPN and CDR2 SVGIG (reference sequence). Trimming cost V 0 bases and J 0 bases, with 15 bases left between them. The CDR3 contains 17 residues. The DNA of the CDR3 is TGTGCCTGGAGTGTACGTTTCAGTCCTACCTCTGGAAACACCATATATTTT. Translated, it gives CAWSVRFSPTSGNTIYF. The complete variable domain, with remaining parts taken from reference TRBV30 and TRBJ1-3, reads SQTIHQWPATLVQPVGSPLSLECTVEGTSNPNLYWYRQAAGRGLQLLFYSVGIGQISSEVPQNLSASRPQDRQFILSSKKLLLSDSGFYLCAWSVRFSPTSGNTIYFGEGSWLTVV.

As DNA, the CDR3 is TGTGCCAGCAGCGTAATACCGGGACAGGGGACGAATGAGCAGTTCTTC. It encodes CASSVIPGQGTNEQFF. The chain is built from TRBV2 and TRBJ2-1, with 10 nucleotides matching TRBD1. The CDR3 sequence is 16 residues long. J lost 7 bases, V lost 6 bases, and 12 bases had no gene match. Germline CDR1 is SNHLY and CDR2 is FYNNEI.

This clone was seen ten or more times. The chain recombines TRBV19 with TRBJ1-5; D call uncertain. Between the trimmed V and J ends, which lost 4 bases and 4 bases, there was a span of 8 bases. This CDR3 contains 13 residues. Germline V gene data show CDR1 as LNHDA and CDR2 as SQIVND (reference sequence). This CDR3 reads CASSTGGNQPQHF. The CDR3 region has the DNA TGTGCCAGTAGTACCGGAGGGAATCAGCCCCAGCATTTT.

The chain carries TRBV5-5 and TRBJ2-7; D possibly matches TRBD1 or TRBD2 (5 bases each). Trimming removed 5 bases from V and 7 bases from J, with 16 bases in between. The CDR3 covers 13 residues. CDR1 is SGHKS, CDR2 YYEKEE, per germline (reference sequence). The CDR3 reads CASSQGRGWEQYF. The DNA of the CDR3 is TGTGCCAGCAGTCAGGGCAGAGGGTGGGAGCAGTACTTC.

V gene TRBV2 combines with J gene TRBJ1-3; D remains ambiguous. The CDR3 length is 15 residues. Trimming took off 5 bases at V and 0 bases at J, with 11 bases between the two ends. Germline CDR1 reads SNHLY; CDR2 reads FYNNEI. The CDR3 coding sequence is TGTGCCAGCAGTCCCCTGAGGAACTCTGGAAACACCATATATTTT. Amino acid sequence: CASSPLRNSGNTIYF.

This clone turned up a few times. Here the CDR3 reads CASSLATTSGYEQYF. The CDR3 nucleotides are TGCGCCAGCAGCTTGGCCACGACTAGCGGATACGAGCAGTACTTC. The V and J genes are TRBV5-1 and TRBJ2-7, with 9 bases lining up with TRBD2. The germline gives CDR1 SGHRS, CDR2 YFSETQ. V shed 0 bases and J 4 bases; nucleotides not matched to a gene: 5. The CDR3 has 15 amino acids.

The chain links TRBV7-2 to TRBJ2-6; D is unclear. The germline CDR1 and CDR2 sequences are SGHTA and FQGNSA. This CDR3 is built from 16 residues. The V end lost 1 base, the J end lost 0 bases, and 7 bases lay between the germline ends. The CDR3 sequence: CASSLGRLSGANVLTF. The CDR3 nucleotides read TGTGCCAGCAGCTTAGGCCGCCTCTCTGGGGCCAACGTCCTGACTTTC.

This clone is a singleton in its sample. The V gene is TRBV7-2, the J gene TRBJ1-6; D is perhaps TRBD1 (5 bases). With 7 bases removed from V and 9 bases from J, the gap between germline ends came to 10 bases. This CDR3 is built from 12 residues. CDR1 is SGHTA, CDR2 FQGNSA, per germline. CDR3 in amino acids: CASKVRGSPLHF. As DNA, the CDR3 is TGTGCCAGCAAGGTGAGGGGTTCACCCCTCCACTTT.